This entry lists 18 T cell receptor beta chains sequenced from one sample in a study of beta chain features in type 1 diabetes listed by TCRdb under 2018. Receptor libraries were prepared by the immunoSEQ multiplex PCR assay. The High Capacity cDNA Reverse Transcription Kit was used to reverse transcribe all of the isolated RNA, meaning that expressed TCRB transcripts were what got sequenced. The table comes from immuneACCESS by way of TCRdb, which keeps in-frame sequences with V and J called. Part of the clones is missing from these tables; in studies checked, under half for an unresolved V gene and the rest for unknown reasons. The sample table records about 360,000 clones; around 13% of these occur just once. Jointly, the top ten make up 0.017% of the sample. Sequenced material: naive CD4+ T cells from blood. This specimen's cell subset or site label, per the study, means: true naive CD4+ T cells. The receptors here all came from a man aged 18 to 35 in good health.

This clone was found a few times. V is TRBV10-3 and J is TRBJ1-5, with D uncertain. V was clipped by 0 bases and J by 5 bases, with 5 bases between them. The CDR3 is made up of 13 amino acids. Germline CDR1 reads ENHRY; CDR2 reads SYGVKD. CDR3 residues: CAISESRDQPQHF. The CDR3 region has the DNA TGTGCCATCAGTGAGTCGCGGGATCAGCCCCAGCATTTT.

The V and J genes are TRBV28 and TRBJ1-5; 8 bases agree with TRBD1. This CDR3 spans 15 amino acids. Losses at the gene ends were 4 bases for V and 7 bases for J; bases not matched to a gene: 9. Per germline, CDR1 MDHEN and CDR2 SYDVKM. CDR3 sequence (DNA): TGTGCCAGCAGTTCCATCGAGACAGGGGACCAGCCCCAGCATTTT. It translates to CASSSIETGDQPQHF.

This chain uses TRBV30 with TRBJ2-7, with TRBD1 identical over 8 bases. After removal of 0 bases from V and 2 bases from J, the junction contained 9 bases not matched to a gene. CDR1 is GTSNPN and CDR2 is SVGIG in the germline V gene (reference sequence). The CDR3 has 16 residues. CDR3 sequence (DNA): TGTGCCTGGAGTGTATTCCAGGGGGCCGGGGCCTACGAGCAGTACTTC. This encodes CAWSVFQGAGAYEQYF.

The V gene is TRBV29-1, the J gene TRBJ2-7; D is possibly TRBD2 (5 bases). The CDR3 consists of 14 residues. The V and J ends lost 5 bases and 5 bases respectively, with 19 bases between them. The germline gives CDR1 SQVTM, CDR2 ANQGSEA. The CDR3 reads CSVRGFTIYHEQYF. CDR3 coding DNA: TGCAGCGTTCGGGGATTCACAATATACCACGAGCAGTACTTC.

This sequence joins TRBV5-4 and TRBJ2-7; 11 bases match TRBD2. From germline, CDR1 is SGHNT and CDR2 YYREEE (reference sequence). The V gene end was trimmed by 5 bases and the J gene end by 0 bases; junction bases not matched to a gene: 7. CDR3 length: 16 residues. In DNA form, the CDR3 reads TGTGCCAGCAGGCAAACTAGCGGGAGACGCTCCTACGAGCAGTACTTC. Its protein is CASRQTSGRRSYEQYF.

This clone was recorded a few times. This rearrangement joins TRBV30 to TRBJ1-4; a weak D match, TRBD1 (5 bases). Trimming pared 1 base from V and 4 bases from J, leaving 13 bases between. The germline V gene encodes CDR1 GTSNPN and CDR2 SVGIG (reference sequence). The CDR3 has 15 amino acids. CDR3 nucleotide sequence: TGTGCCTGGAGTGGGGGCGGAGGGTATAATGAAAAACTGTTTTTT. This translates into CAWSGGGGYNEKLFF.

The chain recombines TRBV7-9 with TRBJ2-5, with D possibly matching TRBD2 (6 bases). The germline V gene has CDR1 SEHNR and CDR2 FQNEAQ (reference sequence). This CDR3 is 14 amino acids long. Deletions cut 3 bases from V and 3 bases from J, with 11 bases between. Here the CDR3 DNA reads TGTGCCAGCAGCTTTGGGACTTCCGAAGAGACCCAGTACTTC. It is translated as CASSFGTSEETQYF.

V usage is TRBV19 and J usage is TRBJ2-1, with TRBD2 matching over 13 bases. V was clipped by 5 bases and J by 8 bases; unmatched bases: 3. The CDR3 spans 14 residues. In germline, CDR1 is LNHDA, CDR2 SQIVND (reference sequence). CDR3 coding DNA: TGTGCCAGTAGTGTTACTAGCGGGAGGGATGAGCAGTTCTTC. It specifies CASSVTSGRDEQFF. Looking up the rest from reference TRBV19 and TRBJ2-1 gives the full variable domain: DGGITQSPKYLFRKEGQNVTLSCEQNLNHDAMYWYRQDPGQGLRLIYYSQIVNDFQKGDIAEGYSVSREKKESFPLTVTSAQKNPTAFYLCASSVTSGRDEQFFGPGTRLTVL.

The CDR3 region has the DNA TGTGCCAGCAGCTTCTCTACTGCCAGGGGGCAAGAGACCCAGTACTTC. Amino acids: CASSFSTARGQETQYF. This chain uses TRBV7-9 with TRBJ2-5, with 7 bases matching TRBD1. The CDR3 is made up of 16 amino acids. Germline V lookup: CDR1 SEHNR, CDR2 FQNEAQ (reference sequence). Trimming cost V 3 bases and J 2 bases; bases outside gene matches: 9.

This clone was seen only a few times. The chain has TRBV6-5 and TRBJ1-2; D is possibly TRBD1 (6 bases). CDR1 and CDR2 (germline): MNHEY, SVGAGI. The V and J ends lost 6 bases and 4 bases respectively, with 12 bases between them. The CDR3 loop spans 13 amino acids. The CDR3 loop is CASRQGFRYGYTF. The CDR3 coding sequence is TGTGCCAGCAGACAGGGTTTTCGCTATGGCTACACCTTC.

With regard to this clone: Germline and junction disagree at one end, which may indicate a read error. The chain links TRBV7-2 to TRBJ2-5; TRBD2 matches at 13 bases. The CDR3 totals 17 residues. In germline, CDR1 is SGHTA, CDR2 FQGNSA. The CDR3 DNA reads as TGCGCCAGCAGCCAAGAAGGACTAGCGGGAGAATCTGAGACCCAGTACTTC. Translated, it gives CASSQEGLAGESETQYF.

V is TRBV28 and J is TRBJ1-5; 8 nucleotides line up with TRBD1. CDR3 length equals 15 residues. With 6 bases clipped from V and 4 bases from J, the junction kept 8 bases outside the gene matches. CDR1 and CDR2 from the germline V gene are MDHEN and SYDVKM. The CDR3 DNA follows: TGTGCCAGCAGGGCGGACAGGGCAGCGAATCAGCCCCAGCATTTT. Translated: CASRADRAANQPQHF. Together with reference TRBV28 and TRBJ1-5, the CDR3 gives the full variable domain: DVKVTQSSRYLVKRTGEKVFLECVQDMDHENMFWYRQDPGLGLRLIYFSYDVKMKEKGDIPEGYSVSREKKERFSLILESASTNQTSMYLCASRADRAANQPQHFGDGTRLSIL.

This clone was found a few times. This chain connects TRBV28 to TRBJ2-7; 9 nucleotides match TRBD1. The V and J ends lost 8 bases and 3 bases, in that order; junction bases with no gene match: 8. The germline V gene has CDR1 MDHEN and CDR2 SYDVKM. The CDR3 is made up of 14 amino acids. The CDR3 DNA sequence: TGTGCCAGCGGACTCGGACAGGGGCTCTACGAGCAGTACTTC. The encoded protein is CASGLGQGLYEQYF.

This clone was counted between two and nine times. Additional DNA sequences in this sample encode the identical CDR3. This chain joins TRBV7-2 and TRBJ2-3; 14 bases are shared with TRBD2. J gave up 4 bases and V 3 bases, and 0 bases lay outside the gene matches. Germline V lookup: CDR1 SGHTA, CDR2 FQGNSA. This CDR3 is built from 15 residues. This chain's CDR3 is CASSLGLAGADTQYF. The DNA of the CDR3 is TGTGCCAGCAGCTTGGGACTAGCGGGAGCAGATACGCAGTATTTT.

This clone appeared a few times. The chain is built from TRBV29-1 and TRBJ2-1, with D hard to call. The length of the CDR3 is 12 residues. The germline V gene encodes CDR1 SQVTM and CDR2 ANQGSEA. Trimming left V 3 bases short and J 10 bases short, with 13 bases between. Here the CDR3 reads CSVEFVQREQFF. In nucleotides, the CDR3 is TGCAGCGTTGAGTTCGTCCAGCGAGAGCAGTTCTTC.

The CDR3 DNA reads TGTGCCAGTAGTATAGATCCGACAGGGATCCATGGCTACACCTTC. This codes for CASSIDPTGIHGYTF. This chain links TRBV19 with TRBJ1-2, with 7 nucleotides matching TRBD1. There are 15 residues in the CDR3. V lost 0 bases and J lost 6; bases outside the gene matches: 7. CDR1 is LNHDA, CDR2 SQIVND, per germline (reference sequence).

In this sample, this clone turned up a few times. The gene calls are TRBV28 and TRBJ2-7, with a possible D match to TRBD2 (5 bases). The CDR3 is 15 amino acids. CDR1 MDHEN and CDR2 SYDVKM come from the germline V gene. Trimming removed 7 bases at V and 2 bases at J, with 18 bases between. DNA of the CDR3: TGTGCCAGCATCGCTGATGTAGGGAGACCCTACGAGCAGTACTTC. The encoded protein is CASIADVGRPYEQYF. Variable domain in full (rest from reference TRBV28 and TRBJ2-7): DVKVTQSSRYLVKRTGEKVFLECVQDMDHENMFWYRQDPGLGLRLIYFSYDVKMKEKGDIPEGYSVSREKKERFSLILESASTNQTSMYLCASIADVGRPYEQYFGPGTRLTVT.

CDR3 residues: CASRAGQGNTGELFF. The CDR3 DNA sequence: TGTGCCAGCAGGGCGGGACAGGGAAACACCGGGGAGCTGTTTTTT. This chain uses TRBV2 with TRBJ2-2; the match to TRBD1 covers 9 bases. The trim removed 6 bases at V and 2 bases at J, leaving 4 bases unmatched. The CDR3 spans 15 residues. CDR1 is SNHLY, CDR2 FYNNEI, per germline.